Sequencing of this TCR beta chain was carried out in a study of identical twins. MiXCR, run by TCRdb on the 5' RACE reads, gives a single entry per CDR3 protein. In the table there are 600,000 to 850,000 distinct CDR3 sequences, about 20% of which are singletons. Broader study findings: Beta out-of-frame sequences showed weaker excess sharing between twins. The presence of invariant MAIT and iNKT cells could partly confound analyses of zero-insertion sequences. Insertions were fewer in abundant cord blood beta clonotypes, whereas memory repertoires showed none of this pattern. Models underestimated how often monozygotic twins shared out-of-frame TCR alpha.

This clonotype was counted between two and nine times. Its antigen is currently unknown. A further study also used this sample, focusing on T cells expressing NK-cell markers.

This clonotype originated in a woman between 18 and 29 years old in good health. Sequencing was done on a sample of PBMCs.

CDR3 amino acids: CASSYSGGRSYNEQFF. The CDR3 region has the DNA TGTGCCAGCAGTTACTCAGGCGGGAGGTCCTACAATGAGCAGTTCTTC. The chain employs TRBV6-5 and TRBJ2-1, with TRBD2 matching over 8 bases. The CDR3 loop spans 16 amino acids. After removal of 0 bases from V and 1 base from J, the junction contained 2 bases not matched to a gene. From germline, CDR1 is MNHEY and CDR2 SVGAGI.